This T cell receptor beta chain was sequenced in a study of Graves' ophthalmopathy and Graves' hyperthyroidism. This clonotype was recorded a few times. There are 15 residues in the CDR3. CDR1 SNHLY and CDR2 FYNNEI come from the germline V gene. Trimming removed 6 bases from V and 3 bases from J, with 15 bases in between. Amplified material comprised TCR beta CDR3 regions derived from RNA transcripts. An initial RT-PCR round employing HTBI primers preceded a second-round multiplex PCR. One entry per CDR3 protein, called by TCRdb with MiXCR from the multiplex PCR reads. The data show roughly 300,000 distinct CDR3 sequences, with roughly 16% seen just once and 10% to 15% held by the top ten.

This sequence was found in an adult man with Graves' ophthalmopathy. The J gene is TRBJ1-5, the V gene TRBV2; the D gene is possibly TRBD1 (5 bases). Material for sequencing was peripheral blood. The CDR3 here is CASRGGGTANQPQHF. The CDR3 DNA reads TGTGCCAGCAGGGGGGGGGGGACCGCCAATCAGCCCCAGCATTTT.